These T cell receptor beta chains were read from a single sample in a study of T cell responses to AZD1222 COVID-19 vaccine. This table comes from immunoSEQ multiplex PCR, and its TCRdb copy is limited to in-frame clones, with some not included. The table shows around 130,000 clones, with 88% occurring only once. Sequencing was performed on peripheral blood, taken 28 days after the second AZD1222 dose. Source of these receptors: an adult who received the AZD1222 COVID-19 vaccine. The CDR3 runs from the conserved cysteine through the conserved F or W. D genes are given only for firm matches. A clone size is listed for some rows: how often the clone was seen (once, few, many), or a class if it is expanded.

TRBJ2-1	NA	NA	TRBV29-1	TGCAGCGTTGATGGGGGGACTGCCGCATACAATGAGCAGTTCTTC	CSVDGGTAAYNEQFF
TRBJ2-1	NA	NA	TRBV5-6	TGTGCCAGCAGCTTGTTTGCGGTTGGATTGCATGAGCAGTTCTTC	CASSLFAVGLHEQFF
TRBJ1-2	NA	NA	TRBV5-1	TGCGCCAGCAGCGTGTCTTGGGATTTGGGCTACACCTTC	CASSVSWDLGYTF
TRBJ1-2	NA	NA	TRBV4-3	TGCGCCAGCAGCCAAGGATCAGGGGATCAGGGCTACACCTTC	CASSQGSGDQGYTF
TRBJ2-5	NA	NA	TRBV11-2	TGTGCCAGCAGCTTAGATCAAGAGACCCAGTACTTC	CASSLDQETQYF
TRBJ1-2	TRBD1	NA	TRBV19	TGTGCCAGTAGTATAGCGCACAGGGGTGGCTATGGCTACACCTTC	CASSIAHRGGYGYTF
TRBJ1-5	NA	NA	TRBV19	TGTGCCAGTAGTTGGGTAGATAGCAATCAGCCCCAGCATTTT	CASSWVDSNQPQHF
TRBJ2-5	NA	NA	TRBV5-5	TGTGCCAGCAGCCCCCGCGGCACGCGGGAGACCCAGTACTTC	CASSPRGTRETQYF
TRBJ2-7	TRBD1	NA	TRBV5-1	TGCGCCAGCAGCGGACAGGCTCGGGGAAACGAGCAGTACTTC	CASSGQARGNEQYF
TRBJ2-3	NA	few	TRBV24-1	TGTGCCACCAGTGACTACCATGGAGATACGCAGTATTTT	CATSDYHGDTQYF
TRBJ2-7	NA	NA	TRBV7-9	TGTGCCAGCAGCTGGGGGGGCGGCGAGCAGTACTTC	CASSWGGGEQYF
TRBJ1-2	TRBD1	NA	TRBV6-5	TGTGCCAGCAGTTCCGGACAGGGACGGAGCTATGGCTACACCTTC	CASSSGQGRSYGYTF
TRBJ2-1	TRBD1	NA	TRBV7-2	TGTGCCAGCAGCCCCTTCCGACAGGGTTTAGGCAATGAGCAGTTCTTC	CASSPFRQGLGNEQFF
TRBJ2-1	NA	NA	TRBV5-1	TGCGCCAGCAGCTTGGGACTAGTCAGATACAATGAGCAGTTCTTC	CASSLGLVRYNEQFF
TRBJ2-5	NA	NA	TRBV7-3	TGTGCCAGCAGCCAAGCGGGTAGCGTGGAGACCCAGTACTTC	CASSQAGSVETQYF
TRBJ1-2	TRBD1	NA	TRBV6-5	TGTGCCAGCATCGGGACAGGGGGTTTTAGTGGCTACACCTTC	CASIGTGGFSGYTF
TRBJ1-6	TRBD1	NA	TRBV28	TGTGCCAGCAGGACAGGGGGCGCCTCCTATAATTCACCCCTCCACTTT	CASRTGGASYNSPLHF
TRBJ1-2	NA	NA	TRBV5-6	TGTGCCAGCATCGGGTCCGGGGGTCCCTATGGCTACACCTTC	CASIGSGGPYGYTF
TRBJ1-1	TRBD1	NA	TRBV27	TGTGCCAGCAGTTCTAACTACCTGACAGGGCGCACTGAAGCTTTCTTT	CASSSNYLTGRTEAFF
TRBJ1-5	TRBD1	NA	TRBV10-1	TGCGCCAGCAGTGGGGACAGGGGAGCTGGTCAGCCCCAGCATTTT	CASSGDRGAGQPQHF
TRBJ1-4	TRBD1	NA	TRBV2	TGTGCCAGCAGTGAAGAGCCAGGGGGGAATGAAAAACTGTTTTTT	CASSEEPGGNEKLFF
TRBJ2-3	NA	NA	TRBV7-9	TGTGCCAGCAGCTTAGGACCTGGGGGGACAGATACGCAGTATTTT	CASSLGPGGTDTQYF
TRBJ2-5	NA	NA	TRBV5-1	TGCGCCAGCAGCTCACGGACTGACGGTGGGACCCAGTACTTC	CASSSRTDGGTQYF
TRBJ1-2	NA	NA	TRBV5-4	TGTGCCAGCAGCGAAGACTATGCGGGCTACACCTTC	CASSEDYAGYTF
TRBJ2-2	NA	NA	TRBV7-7	TGTGCCAGCAGCCCAAAGGGTCCGGCAGGGGTCACCGGGGAGCTGTTTTTT	CASSPKGPAGVTGELFF
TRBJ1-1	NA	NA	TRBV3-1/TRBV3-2	TGTGCCAGCAGCCAAGATTATCGGGAGAGTGCTTTCTTT	CASSQDYRESAFF
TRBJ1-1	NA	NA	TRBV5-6	TGTGCCAGCAGCTTGGTAGGAGTTGAGGTGGGCGTGAGGACTGAAGCTTTCTTT	CASSLVGVEVGVRTEAFF
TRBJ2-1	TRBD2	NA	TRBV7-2	TGTGCCAGCAGCGAAGGCGGGAGAGGATCCTACAATGAGCAGTTCTTC	CASSEGGRGSYNEQFF
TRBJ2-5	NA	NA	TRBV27	TGTGCCAGCAGCCTAAGGGGCTTTGAGACCCAGTACTTC	CASSLRGFETQYF
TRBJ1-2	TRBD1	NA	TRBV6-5	TGTGCCAGCAGAGACACAGGGGGTTATGGCTACACCTTC	CASRDTGGYGYTF
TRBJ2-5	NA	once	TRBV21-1	TGTGCCAGCAGCACAAACGGAACCCAGTACTTC	CASSTNGTQYF